Presented here are 30 T cell receptor beta chains from one specimen sequenced in a study of CD8 T cells in ankylosing spondylitis. Study-wide points: The study identified a TCR beta motif of several highly homologous variants that appeared characteristic of ankylosing spondylitis blood.

TCRdb analysed the 5' RACE reads with MiXCR anew, one entry per CDR3 protein. Here the sample spans more than 300,000 distinct CDR3 sequences, approximately 8% being singletons. No antigen has been assigned to these receptors. The sample was blood, either unsorted or a sorted T cell fraction (not recorded which). The receptors were sampled from a male donor with ankylosing spondylitis.

This clonotype was seen a handful of times. The chain joins TRBV11-1 to TRBJ2-3, with a weak D call TRBD1 (6 bases). The CDR3 is 14 amino acids. With 2 bases removed from V and 4 bases from J, the gap between germline ends came to 10 bases. Germline V lookup: CDR1 SGHAT, CDR2 FQDESV (reference sequence). CDR3 DNA sequence: TGTGCCAGCAGCTTACCAGGGGATGCAGATACGCAGTATTTT. Its translation: CASSLPGDADTQYF. The entire variable domain, with the rest obtained from reference TRBV11-1 and TRBJ2-3, is as follows: EAEVAQSPRYKITEKSQAVAFWCDPISGHATLYWYRQILGQGPELLVQFQDESVVDDSQLPKDRFSAERLKGVDSTLKIQPAELGDSAMYLCASSLPGDADTQYFGPGTRLTVL.

This clonotype was seen only a few times. This chain connects TRBV2 to TRBJ2-7, with 9 positions matching TRBD2. The germline CDR1 and CDR2 sequences are SNHLY and FYNNEI. Trimming cost V 3 bases and J 4 bases; bases outside gene matches: 10. The CDR3 sequence is 16 residues long. CDR3 protein: CASSEGSGRLLYEQYF. The CDR3 DNA reads as TGTGCCAGCAGTGAGGGCAGCGGGAGGCTTTTATACGAGCAGTACTTC.

The sample holds a few counts of this clonotype. The V call is TRBV29-1, the J call TRBJ1-2, with TRBD1 as a possible D gene (5 bases). The CDR3 length is 13 residues. The V and J ends lost 7 bases and 2 bases respectively, with 14 bases between them. From germline, CDR1 is SQVTM and CDR2 ANQGSEA. Here the CDR3 DNA reads TGCAGCGCTAACAGGAACTCGAACTATGGCTACACCTTC. Protein sequence: CSANRNSNYGYTF.

Only a few counts were recorded for this clonotype. The J gene is TRBJ1-2, the V gene TRBV27; D is unresolved. The V end was cut by 5 bases, the J end by 6 bases, with 16 bases between. Germline lookup yields CDR1 MNHEY and CDR2 SMNVEV (reference sequence). The CDR3 covers 14 residues. CDR3 nucleotides: TGTGCCAGCAGTCTCCGCCCTGGGGTGCATGGCTACACCTTC. As protein: CASSLRPGVHGYTF.

This clonotype was observed a handful of times. The DNA of the CDR3 is TGTGCCACCAGTGCCGGGAGGCAGGAGCAGTACTTC. As protein: CATSAGRQEQYF. The chain has TRBV24-1 and TRBJ2-7; 7 nucleotides line up with TRBD2. Trimming cost V 5 bases and J 7 bases; bases outside gene matches: 4. From germline, CDR1 is KGHDR and CDR2 SFDVKD. This CDR3 is built from 12 residues.

This clonotype was detected ten times or more. V is TRBV6-5 and J is TRBJ2-3; D unresolved. V was trimmed by 2 bases and J by 1 base, leaving 13 bases between them. Germline V gene sequence: CDR1 MNHEY, CDR2 SVGAGI. The CDR3 runs 16 residues. For the CDR3, the DNA is TGTGCCAGCAGTTACCCGACGTCGAGGCGCACAGATACGCAGTATTTT. Translating it yields CASSYPTSRRTDTQYF.

This clonotype was seen a handful of times. The rearrangement uses TRBV25-1 and TRBJ2-1; either TRBD1 or TRBD2 may supply D (5 bases each). This CDR3 is 17 amino acids long. Germline CDR1 and CDR2: MGHDK and SYGVNS. The V end lost 0 bases, the J end lost 6 bases, and 18 bases lay between the germline ends. CDR3 protein: CASSEYPERGGFNEQFF. Here the CDR3 DNA reads TGTGCCAGCAGTGAATATCCTGAGAGGGGCGGGTTCAATGAGCAGTTCTTC. Drawing the rest from reference TRBV25-1 and TRBJ2-1, the complete variable domain is EADIYQTPRYLVIGTGKKITLECSQTMGHDKMYWYQQDPGMELHLIHYSYGVNSTEKGDLSSESTVSRIRTEHFPLTLESARPSHTSQYLCASSEYPERGGFNEQFFGPGTRLTVL.

This clonotype was seen many times. The rearrangement joins TRBV29-1 to TRBJ2-3, with TRBD2 matching over 7 bases. Germline V lookup: CDR1 SQVTM, CDR2 ANQGSEA. The CDR3 length is 13 residues. With V trimmed by 4 bases and J by 2 bases, 3 bases remained unmatched. The CDR3 is CSVVGRHTDTQYF. In nucleotides, the CDR3 is TGCAGCGTTGTCGGGAGGCACACAGATACGCAGTATTTT.

In its sample, this clonotype was seen many times. The rearrangement uses TRBV28 and TRBJ2-7; 9 bases match TRBD2. This CDR3 spans 14 amino acids. The germline gives CDR1 MDHEN, CDR2 SYDVKM. V gave up 7 bases and J gave up 4 bases; unmatched junction bases: 8. The CDR3 spells CASTLAGANYEQYF. CDR3 nucleotides: TGTGCCAGCACCTTAGCGGGAGCAAATTACGAGCAGTACTTC.

This clonotype has a handful of counts. J is TRBJ2-1 and V is TRBV10-2; unclear D gene. The CDR3 runs 16 residues. CDR1 is WSHSY and CDR2 is SAAADI in the germline V gene. The V end was cut by 8 bases, the J end by 2 bases, with 19 bases between. CDR3 region: CASQTSAYHPYNEQFF. The CDR3 DNA sequence: TGCGCCAGCCAAACCTCAGCCTACCACCCCTACAATGAGCAGTTCTTC.

This clonotype came up many times. The chain uses TRBV28 and TRBJ1-6, with D unresolved. Trimming shortened V by 3 bases and J by 11 bases, and 5 bases separated the two germline ends. The CDR3 contains 11 residues. Germline CDR1 MDHEN, CDR2 SYDVKM. The CDR3 nucleotides are TGTGCCAGCAGTTTGGAACCACCCCTCCACTTT. Its translation is CASSLEPPLHF.

This clonotype was counted a few times. In nucleotides, the CDR3 is TGTGCCATCAGTGACGGGGCGGTCTCAGCCAAAAACATTCAGTACTTC. Protein: CAISDGAVSAKNIQYF. This chain uses TRBV10-3 with TRBJ2-4; D may be TRBD1 or TRBD2 (5 bases each). Per the germline V gene, CDR1 is ENHRY and CDR2 is SYGVKD. The CDR3 is 16 residues long. Trimming left V 3 bases short and J 0 bases short, with 12 bases between.

At least ten counts were recorded for this clonotype. The chain recombines TRBV4-2 with TRBJ1-2; D is undetermined. The CDR3 totals 13 residues. Trimming took off 1 base at V and 4 bases at J, with 7 bases between the two ends. Germline V CDR1 and CDR2: LGHNA, YNFKEQ. CDR3 coding DNA: TGTGCCAGCAGCCAAGGCTGGAGCTATGGCTACACCTTC. This codes for CASSQGWSYGYTF.

In its sample, this clonotype was seen many times. The chain carries TRBV12-3 or TRBV12-4 and TRBJ2-1, with 14 positions matching TRBD2. This CDR3 has 14 residues. The V gene end was trimmed by 5 bases and the J gene end by 8 bases; junction bases not matched to a gene: 2. This CDR3 is CASSQTSGGDEQFF. The CDR3 DNA reads as TGTGCCAGCAGTCAGACTAGCGGGGGGGATGAGCAGTTCTTC.

This clonotype was seen a handful of times. This sequence joins TRBV19 and TRBJ2-1; 11 positions agree with TRBD1. Looked up from germline, CDR1 is LNHDA and CDR2 is SQIVND (reference sequence). Trimming took 6 bases from V and 8 from J; bases not matched to a gene: 3. The CDR3 runs 13 residues. CDR3 loop: CASSRDRGDEQFF. In DNA form, the CDR3 reads TGTGCCAGTAGCAGGGACAGGGGGGATGAGCAGTTCTTC.

This clonotype showed up just a few times. The V call is TRBV5-1, the J call TRBJ1-2; 10 nucleotides match TRBD1. Germline loops: CDR1 SGHRS, CDR2 YFSETQ. The CDR3 runs 15 residues. V shed 1 base and J 6 bases; nucleotides not matched to a gene: 6. This CDR3 reads CASSLTGTGVDGYTF. The DNA for the CDR3 is TGCGCCAGCAGCTTGACCGGGACAGGGGTGGATGGCTACACCTTC. Complete variable domain (other parts from reference TRBV5-1 and TRBJ1-2): KAGVTQTPRYLIKTRGQQVTLSCSPISGHRSVSWYQQTPGQGLQFLFEYFSETQRNKGNFPGRFSGRQFSNSRSEMNVSTLELGDSALYLCASSLTGTGVDGYTFGSGTRLTVV.

This clonotype was seen a handful of times. The chain combines TRBV10-3 with TRBJ1-5, with D perhaps TRBD1 (6 bases). The germline V and J ends were trimmed by 10 bases and 5 bases, with 21 bases remaining between them. The CDR3 totals 15 residues. CDR1 ENHRY and CDR2 SYGVKD come from the germline V gene. Here the CDR3 DNA reads TGTGCCACCCGAAGAGGGGGGGTCGAGGATCAGCCCCAGCATTTT. Translated, it gives CATRRGGVEDQPQHF.

The V gene is TRBV7-2, the J gene TRBJ2-7; TRBD1 or TRBD2 may be the D gene (5 bases each). CDR3 size: 13 residues. CDR1 and CDR2 from the germline V gene are SGHTA and FQGNSA. V was cut by 8 bases and J by 0 bases, with 11 bases left in between. CDR3 loop: CASWDGFSYEQYF. The DNA of the CDR3 is TGTGCCAGCTGGGACGGATTCTCCTACGAGCAGTACTTC.

This clonotype has only a few counts. The rearrangement joins TRBV7-9 to TRBJ1-4, with TRBD1 identical over 8 bases. This CDR3 contains 15 residues. Germline CDR1 is SEHNR and CDR2 is FQNEAQ (reference sequence). The V and J ends lost 5 bases and 8 bases, in that order; junction bases with no gene match: 10. DNA of the CDR3: TGTGCCAGCAGCGCTCGACAGGGGTCGCGCGAAAAACTGTTTTTT. Translation gives CASSARQGSREKLFF.

This chain connects TRBV20-1 to TRBJ2-4; D call uncertain. The germline V gene has CDR1 DFQATT and CDR2 SNEGSKA (reference sequence). CDR3 length: 15 residues. Trimming left V 6 bases short and J 0 bases short, with 15 bases between. In nucleotides, the CDR3 is TGCAGTGCCCCAGGACCGCCGGGAGCCAAAAACATTCAGTACTTC. Translation gives CSAPGPPGAKNIQYF.

This clonotype was detected only a few times. The V call is TRBV20-1, the J call TRBJ2-2; possible D gene TRBD2, 6 bases. CDR1 and CDR2 from the germline V gene are DFQATT and SNEGSKA (reference sequence). The CDR3 covers 15 residues. V lost 0 bases to trimming and J lost 5 bases, with 13 bases between them. CDR3 sequence (DNA): TGCAGTGCTAGAGATCCCGGGACTCCAACCGGGGAGCTGTTTTTT. This codes for CSARDPGTPTGELFF.

This clonotype was counted ten times or more. The chain carries TRBV5-1 and TRBJ2-5; 7 bases are shared with TRBD1. CDR1 is SGHRS and CDR2 is YFSETQ in the germline V gene. V shed 0 bases and J 4 bases; nucleotides not matched to a gene: 6. This CDR3 comprises 15 residues. The CDR3 is CASSLGQGWRETQYF. CDR3 sequence (DNA): TGCGCCAGCAGCTTGGGACAGGGCTGGAGAGAGACCCAGTACTTC. Filled out from reference TRBV5-1 and TRBJ2-5, the complete variable domain reads KAGVTQTPRYLIKTRGQQVTLSCSPISGHRSVSWYQQTPGQGLQFLFEYFSETQRNKGNFPGRFSGRQFSNSRSEMNVSTLELGDSALYLCASSLGQGWRETQYFGPGTRLLVL.

The chain couples TRBV5-1 to TRBJ1-5, with 7 bases identical to TRBD1. This CDR3 comprises 14 residues. Germline V lookup: CDR1 SGHRS, CDR2 YFSETQ. J gave up 6 bases and V 0 bases, and 3 bases lay outside the gene matches. In nucleotides, the CDR3 is TGCGCCAGCAGCTTGGAGGCAGGGGGTCAGCCCCAGCATTTT. Translation gives CASSLEAGGQPQHF.

This clonotype occurred many times. This chain links TRBV4-1 with TRBJ1-5, with D uncertain. The germline V gene has CDR1 MGHRA and CDR2 YSYEKL. The germline V and J ends were trimmed by 5 bases and 3 bases, with 20 bases remaining between them. There are 17 residues in the CDR3. The CDR3 sequence is CASSSLKNAGVNQPQHF. The DNA for the CDR3 is TGCGCCAGCAGCAGCCTCAAAAACGCCGGAGTCAATCAGCCCCAGCATTTT.

V and J are TRBV12-3 or TRBV12-4 and TRBJ2-5; a possible D gene is TRBD2 (5 bases). The CDR3 length is 13 residues. The V gene lost 3 bases and the J gene lost 5 bases, with 10 bases spanning the gap. This CDR3 is CASSFIGGETQYF. In DNA form, the CDR3 reads TGTGCCAGCAGTTTTATTGGCGGGGAGACCCAGTACTTC.

There are a few counts of this clonotype. V is TRBV7-9 and J is TRBJ2-3; TRBD1 aligns across 8 bases. J gave up 2 bases and V 5 bases, and 9 bases lay outside the gene matches. CDR3 length: 16 residues. Germline V gene data show CDR1 as SEHNR and CDR2 as FQNEAQ (reference sequence). In nucleotides, the CDR3 is TGTGCCAGCAGCGACCGGGACAGGCCGGCCACAGATACGCAGTATTTT. Its translation: CASSDRDRPATDTQYF.

This chain connects TRBV19 to TRBJ2-1; TRBD1 agrees at 9 bases. Germline-derived CDR1 and CDR2 are LNHDA and SQIVND (reference sequence). The CDR3 extends over 13 amino acids. V was clipped by 6 bases and J by 8 bases; unmatched bases: 5. The CDR3 bases are TGTGCCAGTAGGGGAACAGGGGGCGATGAGCAGTTCTTC. Residues: CASRGTGGDEQFF. The whole variable domain, filled in from reference TRBV19 and TRBJ2-1, reads DGGITQSPKYLFRKEGQNVTLSCEQNLNHDAMYWYRQDPGQGLRLIYYSQIVNDFQKGDIAEGYSVSREKKESFPLTVTSAQKNPTAFYLCASRGTGGDEQFFGPGTRLTVL.

In its sample, this clonotype was seen a few times. The gene calls are TRBV28 and TRBJ1-2; no definite D call. Trimming shortened V by 7 bases and J by 5 bases, and 14 bases separated the two germline ends. The CDR3 has 13 residues. Germline V CDR1 and CDR2: MDHEN, SYDVKM. The chain's CDR3 is CASTAPSTYGYTF. CDR3 DNA sequence: TGTGCCAGCACAGCCCCTTCCACTTATGGCTACACCTTC.

This clonotype showed up many times. The gene calls are TRBV6-4 and TRBJ2-2; D perhaps matches TRBD1 (5 bases). Trimming pared 3 bases from V and 4 bases from J, leaving 6 bases between. CDR1 is MRHNA, CDR2 SNTAGT, per germline. This CDR3 has 13 amino acids. CDR3 sequence reads: CASSEQGTGELFF. The CDR3 coding sequence is TGTGCCAGCAGTGAGCAGGGCACCGGGGAGCTGTTTTTT.

The J gene is TRBJ1-2, the V gene TRBV19; D remains unclear. This CDR3 region has 15 residues. Germline lookup yields CDR1 LNHDA and CDR2 SQIVND (reference sequence). Trimming cost V 1 base and J 4 bases, with 13 bases left between them. CDR3 DNA: TGTGCCAGTAGTATAGTGACCACCGCCGGCTATGGCTACACCTTC. It codes for CASSIVTTAGYGYTF.